This entry concerns a single T cell receptor beta chain. The sample originates from a study of blood T cell repertoires in COVID-19. The V gene lost 4 bases and the J gene lost 4 bases, with 14 bases spanning the gap. The germline V gene has CDR1 LGHDT and CDR2 YNNKEL (reference sequence). This CDR3 has 16 amino acids. TCRdb's table, derived via immunoSEQ multiplex PCR, lists solely in-frame clones and lacks some. Of around 140,000 clones in the sample, roughly four fifths are singletons; the top ten hold roughly 1.4%. The sequence derives from a human donor in a cohort sampled during active COVID-19. This chain connects TRBV3-1 (or the pseudogene TRBV3-2) to TRBJ1-6, with D perhaps TRBD1 (6 bases). Sequencing was performed on peripheral blood. This CDR3 is CASSRVGQRYNSPLHF. The CDR3 DNA sequence: TGTGCCAGCAGCCGAGTAGGACAGAGATATAATTCACCCCTCCACTTT.